This T cell receptor beta chain derives from a study of PD-1 blockade in classical Hodgkin lymphoma. About the study: Every 2 weeks, patients got 3 mg/kg intravenous nivolumab.

Points from the study as a whole: Complete responders entered with baseline diversity on par with newly diagnosed patients, the results showed.

TCRdb's table, derived via immunoSEQ multiplex PCR, lists solely in-frame clones and lacks some. The table shows under 45,000 clones, with 65% to 80% occurring only once. The CDR3 has 14 residues. Germline V CDR1 and CDR2: SGHTS, YDEGEE. The V segment lost 2 bases and the J segment 2 bases; nucleotides outside the gene matches: 1. All trial patients relapsed after autologous stem cell transplantation. Patients reached a best response of complete response, partial response or progressive disease. About this clone itself: Its antigen remains unidentified.

The sample was peripheral blood mononuclear cells (PBMCs), taken at baseline. The sequence was obtained from a human donor with classical Hodgkin lymphoma. The genes are TRBV5-8 and TRBJ2-5; 9 nucleotides match TRBD2. Here the CDR3 DNA reads TGTGCCAGCAGCTTAACTAGCGGGCAAGAGACCCAGTACTTC. Translation gives CASSLTSGQETQYF. Complete variable domain (other parts from reference TRBV5-8 and TRBJ2-5): EAGVTQSPTHLIKTRGQQATLRCSPISGHTSVYWYQQALGLGLQFLLWYDEGEERNRGNFPPRFSGRQFPNYSSELNVNALELEDSALYLCASSLTSGQETQYFGPGTRLLVL.